Shown below are 13 T cell receptor beta chains from a single sample sequenced in a study of beta chain features in type 1 diabetes (dated 2018 in TCRdb). Library prep was done by the immunoSEQ multiplex PCR assay. The entire amount of isolated RNA was reverse transcribed using the High Capacity cDNA Reverse Transcription Kit, so the sequenced TCRB transcripts were expressed ones. Here the immuneACCESS table is served through TCRdb, limited to in-frame sequences with V and J called. Missing clones are a known gap in these copies; in checked studies unresolved V genes cover under half, and the rest lacks a known reason. The sample table holds 200,000 to 300,000 clones, of which 27% were seen once. The ten largest clones take up more than 3% of the sample. What was sequenced was central memory CD4+ T cells from blood. These receptors were obtained from a man aged 30 to 39 in good health.

This clone was counted only a few times. The genes are TRBV4-2 and TRBJ2-7; tentative D call: TRBD2 (6 bases). CDR1 LGHNA and CDR2 YNFKEQ come from the germline V gene. V was cut by 5 bases and J by 0 bases, with 11 bases left in between. The CDR3 spans 14 residues. The DNA of the CDR3 is TGTGCCAGCAGCTTGGCGGGGAGCTCCTACGAGCAGTACTTC. This gives the protein CASSLAGSSYEQYF.

The chain links TRBV6-6 to TRBJ1-1, with D maybe TRBD1 (6 bases). CDR3 length equals 11 residues. With 3 bases removed from V and 13 bases from J, the gap between germline ends came to 12 bases. Germline values: CDR1 MNHNY, CDR2 SVGAGI (reference sequence). Here the CDR3 reads CASSYGGQGFF. DNA of the CDR3: TGTGCCAGCAGTTATGGGGGGCAGGGTTTCTTT.

The sample holds a few counts of this clone. This sequence joins TRBV29-1 and TRBJ2-3; possibly TRBD1 or TRBD2 for D (5 bases each). This CDR3 contains 12 residues. The V and J ends lost 4 bases and 8 bases respectively, with 13 bases between them. The germline gives CDR1 SQVTM, CDR2 ANQGSEA. The CDR3 bases are TGCAGCGTTGCCGGGACCCGGATTACGCAGTATTTT. It yields the protein CSVAGTRITQYF.

The rearrangement joins TRBV11-1 to TRBJ2-5; 7 positions agree with TRBD2. Germline CDR1 SGHAT, CDR2 FQDESV (reference sequence). V lost 5 bases and J lost 3; bases outside the gene matches: 3. There are 13 residues in the CDR3. Written as DNA, the CDR3 is TGTGCCAGCAGCCGCGGGAGCAAAGAGACCCAGTACTTC. It translates to CASSRGSKETQYF.

The chain links TRBV7-2 to TRBJ2-2; D not certain. This CDR3 is built from 17 residues. Between the trimmed V and J ends, which lost 3 bases and 2 bases, there was a span of 16 bases. Germline CDR1 SGHTA, CDR2 FQGNSA. The CDR3 loop is CASSFSFGQKNTGELFF. In DNA, the CDR3 is TGTGCCAGCAGCTTCTCCTTTGGGCAGAAAAACACCGGGGAGCTGTTTTTT.

The chain combines TRBV5-6 with TRBJ1-6; D is perhaps TRBD1 (5 bases). Germline-derived CDR1 and CDR2 are SGHDT and YYEEEE. The CDR3 is 15 residues long. V was trimmed by 0 bases and J by 10 bases, leaving 14 bases between them. The CDR3 sequence: CASSLEGRVGSPLHF. DNA of the CDR3: TGTGCCAGCAGCTTGGAGGGCAGGGTAGGGTCACCCCTCCACTTT.

The chain carries TRBV10-3 and TRBJ2-6, with D possibly matching TRBD1 (5 bases). Per germline, CDR1 ENHRY and CDR2 SYGVKD. CDR3 size: 14 residues. V was cut by 7 bases and J by 0 bases, with 7 bases left in between. Here the CDR3 reads CAIKGHSGANVLTF. As DNA, the CDR3 is TGTGCCATCAAGGGGCACTCTGGGGCCAACGTCCTGACTTTC.

J is TRBJ2-5 and V is TRBV9; maybe TRBD2 (5 bases). From germline, CDR1 is SGDLS and CDR2 YYNGEE. This CDR3 has 17 amino acids. V lost 0 bases, J lost 3 bases, and 18 bases lay in between. The CDR3 protein is CASSVGGNSAREETQYF. CDR3 coding DNA: TGTGCCAGCAGCGTAGGGGGTAATAGCGCGAGGGAAGAGACCCAGTACTTC.

This clone showed up just a few times. The V gene is TRBV29-1, the J gene TRBJ1-1; D possibly corresponds to TRBD1 (5 bases). The V gene's germline CDR1 is SQVTM and CDR2 ANQGSEA. CDR3 length equals 13 residues. V was trimmed by 5 bases and J by 3 bases, leaving 13 bases between them. This CDR3 reads CSVTTEVYTEAFF. The CDR3 DNA reads TGCAGCGTTACGACAGAGGTCTACACTGAAGCTTTCTTT.

This clone appeared a few times. The chain recombines TRBV5-8 with TRBJ1-2; tentatively, D is TRBD1 (5 bases). Between the trimmed V and J ends, which lost 3 bases and 4 bases, there was a span of 10 bases. Germline V lookup: CDR1 SGHTS, CDR2 YDEGEE. The CDR3 is 13 residues long. The CDR3: CASSSGNLYGYTF. CDR3 nucleotide sequence: TGTGCCAGCAGCTCAGGGAACCTCTATGGCTACACCTTC.

The chain is built from TRBV7-9 and TRBJ2-1, with TRBD2 as a possible D gene (5 bases). Germline V gives CDR1 SEHNR, CDR2 FQNEAQ (reference sequence). V was cut by 0 bases and J by 0 bases, with 9 bases left in between. The CDR3 is made up of 16 amino acids. In DNA, the CDR3 is TGTGCCAGCAGCTTAGCGGGAGCGTACTCCTACAATGAGCAGTTCTTC. Translating it yields CASSLAGAYSYNEQFF.

The genes are TRBV28 and TRBJ1-5; 7 bases are a match to TRBD1. Trimming took 5 bases from V and 3 from J; bases not matched to a gene: 7. This CDR3 contains 15 residues. Germline-derived CDR1 and CDR2 are MDHEN and SYDVKM. CDR3 DNA sequence: TGTGCCAGCAGTGAATACAGGGGACCCAATCAGCCCCAGCATTTT. It specifies CASSEYRGPNQPQHF.

This clone came up a few times. The chain employs TRBV30 and TRBJ2-1; either TRBD1 or TRBD2 may supply D (5 bases each). The CDR3 runs 13 residues. Trimming shortened V by 2 bases and J by 10 bases, and 15 bases separated the two germline ends. Germline V gene lookup returns CDR1 GTSNPN and CDR2 SVGIG (reference sequence). The CDR3 loop is CAWSLSGLGEQFF. Written as DNA, the CDR3 is TGTGCCTGGAGTCTGTCGGGGCTGGGGGAGCAGTTCTTC. The variable domain in full, with the rest retrieved from reference TRBV30 and TRBJ2-1, is SQTIHQWPATLVQPVGSPLSLECTVEGTSNPNLYWYRQAAGRGLQLLFYSVGIGQISSEVPQNLSASRPQDRQFILSSKKLLLSDSGFYLCAWSLSGLGEQFFGPGTRLTVL.